The 7 T cell receptor beta chains below all came from one sample that was sequenced in a study of cytomegalovirus exposure and HLA in healthy donors. The PCR had 60 Vbeta and 13 Jbeta primers. Measured with immunoSEQ multiplex PCR; TCRdb has only the in-frame clones, and not every one. The repertoire holds 150,000 to 200,000 clones, with roughly four fifths as singletons. Sequencing input: PBMCs. The receptor source for this set is a woman in her twenties or thirties in good health and CMV-seronegative.

The table lists this clone with a few counts. V gene TRBV28 combines with J gene TRBJ2-3; the D gene is possibly TRBD2 (6 bases). Germline V gene data show CDR1 as MDHEN and CDR2 as SYDVKM. CDR3 size: 13 residues. The V gene lost 8 bases and the J gene lost 1 base, with 10 bases spanning the gap. The CDR3 reads CASGSGGTDTQYF. The CDR3 DNA reads as TGTGCCAGCGGGTCGGGAGGCACAGATACGCAGTATTTT.

The V and J genes are TRBV9 and TRBJ2-1, with a weak D call TRBD2 (6 bases). CDR3 length equals 14 residues. Trimming removed 3 bases at V and 8 bases at J, with 15 bases between. Germline CDR1 SGDLS, CDR2 YYNGEE. The CDR3 DNA reads as TGTGCCAGCAGCGGTGGTGGGGGGAACCATGAGCAGTTCTTC. This translates into CASSGGGGNHEQFF.

This chain connects TRBV6-1 to TRBJ2-5; D may be TRBD2 (6 bases). TRBJ2-7 matches the DNA end more closely, so the J call is doubtful. The CDR3 contains 14 residues. Germline lookup yields CDR1 MNHNS and CDR2 SASEGT. The CDR3, as DNA: TGTGCCAGCAGAACGGGACGCAGGAGGGACGAGCAGTACTTC. It is translated as CASRTGRRRDEQYF.

The CDR3 DNA reads TGTGCCAGCAGCGTAGGACAGTGGGGCTACGAGCAGTACTTC. This gives the protein CASSVGQWGYEQYF. The gene calls are TRBV9 and TRBJ2-7; the D gene is possibly TRBD1 (5 bases). V was cut by 0 bases and J by 3 bases, with 10 bases left in between. The CDR3 loop spans 14 amino acids. CDR1 is SGDLS, CDR2 YYNGEE, per germline.

This clone was detected only once. The chain uses TRBV6-6 and TRBJ1-2, with a tentative D call TRBD1 (6 bases). The ends were cut back, 8 bases at V and 2 bases at J, with 12 bases in the middle. The CDR3 is made up of 13 amino acids. Germline V gene data show CDR1 as MNHNY and CDR2 as SVGAGI (reference sequence). Written as DNA, the CDR3 is TGTGCCAGCCTTAAGACAGGAAACTATGGCTACACCTTC. Translating it yields CASLKTGNYGYTF.

The V gene is TRBV5-4, the J gene TRBJ2-5; 8 bases map to TRBD1. The J call may be wrong; the DNA end is better matched by TRBJ2-7. The CDR3 is 12 amino acids. The germline gives CDR1 SGHNT, CDR2 YYREEE (reference sequence). The DNA of the CDR3 is TGTGCCAGCAGCTTAGGACAGGGCGAGCAGTACTTC. It yields the protein CASSLGQGEQYF.

This clone has more than one count but fewer than ten. The V gene is TRBV9, the J gene TRBJ2-2; 8 nucleotides align to TRBD1. CDR1 is SGDLS and CDR2 is YYNGEE in the germline V gene. Losses at the gene ends were 5 bases for V and 4 bases for J; bases not matched to a gene: 10. CDR3 length: 16 amino acids. The CDR3 loop is CASRGQDTARTGELFF. The CDR3, as DNA: TGTGCCAGCAGGGGACAGGACACGGCCCGCACCGGGGAGCTGTTTTTT. The complete variable domain, with remaining parts taken from reference TRBV9 and TRBJ2-2, reads DSGVTQTPKHLITATGQRVTLRCSPRSGDLSVYWYQQSLDQGLQFLIQYYNGEERAKGNILERFSAQQFPDLHSELNLSSLELGDSALYFCASRGQDTARTGELFFGEGSRLTVL.